Included here is one T cell receptor (beta chain) sequence, with context. Which antigen it targets is not known. Base qualities are missing; no much larger clone stands one base away. This sample was taken from a study of blood T cell repertoires in COVID-19 (dated by TCRdb to 2020 to 2022). In terms of the full investigation: Samples from collaborators originated in the United States, Italy and Spain and spanned both the acute and convalescent phases of COVID-19. The material from the prospective study consisted of cDNA or gDNA derived from T cells, B-cell-depleted T cells, or PBMCs. The repertoires were released in a freely available public database meant as a resource for research on the immune response to SARS-CoV-2. Subjects who had been exposed to COVID-19, were actively infected with it, or had recovered from it provided the deeply sampled blood TCRbeta repertoires that made up the dataset. Where available, HLA class I and class II types were obtained from metadata supplied by the sample provider rather than from assay-based typing. Samples were obtained from the ongoing ImmuneRACE study (first 160 participants) and from 1,000 to 1,500 subjects provided by 6 global collaborators. Sample metadata almost always included a de-identified subject ID, COVID-19 status, age in years and sex.

The study at large found these results: The amount of clinical and demographic metadata varied by source and participant and was provided uncurated.

One collaborating source in Seattle enrolled patients while the patients were actively infected and followed the patients over time throughout the course of disease. Whole blood was collected in K2EDTA tubes by collaborating institutions according to the institutions' own protocols. For TCRbeta analysis, collaborators shipped samples in one of three forms: frozen whole blood, isolated PBMCs, or DNA extracted from either of those sample types. Taken from cysteine to phenylalanine, the CDR3 has 15 residues. The only DNA kept is the CDR3, 45 bases in frame from the first base. V lost 4 bases and J lost 6 bases, and the count of bases not matched to a germline gene is 6. Via the germline V gene, CDR1 is SGHDN and CDR2 FVKESK. TCRbeta CDR3 regions were amplified from genomic DNA by means of the immunoSEQ Assay, a bias-controlled multiplex PCR. For the original study's pipeline: Nucleated cell counts per sample were estimated from amplification of reference gene primers within the assay. To quantify the absolute abundance of each unique TCRbeta CDR3 rearrangement, sequence reads were collapsed and filtered. For each sample, productive Simpson clonality was calculated by taking the square root of Simpson's diversity index across productive rearrangements. TCRdb retrieved this table from immuneACCESS and kept in-frame rearrangements only. Not all clones are present; in checked studies, unresolved V genes account for under half, and no reason is known for the remainder. That table is the source of V, J and clone size, and D and trimming were worked out from the DNA. This sample has approximately 460,000 clones in its table, and about 88% of those were observed once. The top ten hold about 1% of the sample.

The chain links TRBV14 with TRBJ1-6; TRBD1 fits 7 bases in the junction. The sequence came from a man aged 18 to 29 with COVID-19, enrolled during active disease. The material sequenced was peripheral blood. The CDR3 protein sequence reads: CASSPFGTVNSPLHF. Here is the DNA: TGTGCCAGCAGCCCTTTCGGGACAGTTAATTCACCCCTCCACTTT.